This T cell receptor (beta chain) was obtained from a study of monozygotic twins with inflammatory bowel disease. Of note for this clonotype: Its target is not known.

This CDR3 spans 16 amino acids. Looked up from germline, CDR1 is SGHDT and CDR2 is YYEEEE. Study-level points and caveats: IBD patients share fewer clonotypes with other people than healthy twins do, especially with disease activity. The analysis yielded no support for one strong signal or clonotype associated with IBD. A reduction in TCRbeta diversity (inverse Simpson) was seen in IBD patients relative to healthy co-twins.

Each CDR3 protein gets one entry in TCRdb, which reprocessed the 5' RACE reads and gives no DNA. This sample contains some 210,000 distinct CDR3 sequences. This receptor was taken from a human donor with ulcerative colitis or Crohn's disease, or a healthy co-twin of an affected twin (not recorded which). Sample: blood. This chain uses TRBV5-6 with TRBJ1-5; as DNA is missing, the TRBD1 call by TCRdb cannot be tested. CDR3 loop: CASSVTGTFSNQPQHF. The full variable domain, in which reference TRBV5-6 and TRBJ1-5 provide the parts outside the CDR3, is DAGVTQSPTHLIKTRGQQVTLRCSPKSGHDTVSWYQQALGQGPQFIFQYYEEEERQRGNFPDRFSGHQFPNYSSELNVNALLLGDSALYLCASSVTGTFSNQPQHFGDGTRLSIL.